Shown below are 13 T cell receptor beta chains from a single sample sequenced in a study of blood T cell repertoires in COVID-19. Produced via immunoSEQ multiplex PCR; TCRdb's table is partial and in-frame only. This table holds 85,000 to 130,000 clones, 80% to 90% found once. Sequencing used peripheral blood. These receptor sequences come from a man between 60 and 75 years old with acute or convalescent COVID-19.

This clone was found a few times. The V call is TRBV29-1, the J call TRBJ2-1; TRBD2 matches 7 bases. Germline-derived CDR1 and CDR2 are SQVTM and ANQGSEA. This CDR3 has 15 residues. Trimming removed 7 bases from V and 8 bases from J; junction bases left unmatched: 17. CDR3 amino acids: CSAVGGTYLSDEQFF. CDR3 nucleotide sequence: TGCAGCGCCGTGGGGGGGACTTACCTAAGCGATGAGCAGTTCTTC.

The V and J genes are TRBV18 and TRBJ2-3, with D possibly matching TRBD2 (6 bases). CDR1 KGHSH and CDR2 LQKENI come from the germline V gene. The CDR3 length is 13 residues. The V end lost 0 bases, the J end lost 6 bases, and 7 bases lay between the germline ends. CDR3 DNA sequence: TGTGCCAGCTCACCACCGGGACTCGATACGCAGTATTTT. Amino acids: CASSPPGLDTQYF.

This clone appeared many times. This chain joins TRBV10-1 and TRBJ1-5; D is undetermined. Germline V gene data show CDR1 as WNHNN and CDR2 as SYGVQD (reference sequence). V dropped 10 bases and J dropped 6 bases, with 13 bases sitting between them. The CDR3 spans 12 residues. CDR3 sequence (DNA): TGCGCCATCGACGACACCCTTCAGCCCCAGCATTTT. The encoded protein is CAIDDTLQPQHF.

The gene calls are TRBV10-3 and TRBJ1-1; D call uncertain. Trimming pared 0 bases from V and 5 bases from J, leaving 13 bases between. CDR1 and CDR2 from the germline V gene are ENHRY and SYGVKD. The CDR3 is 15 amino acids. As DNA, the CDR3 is TGTGCCATCAGTGAGTCGAGGGTCGGGAGAACTGAAGCTTTCTTT. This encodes CAISESRVGRTEAFF.

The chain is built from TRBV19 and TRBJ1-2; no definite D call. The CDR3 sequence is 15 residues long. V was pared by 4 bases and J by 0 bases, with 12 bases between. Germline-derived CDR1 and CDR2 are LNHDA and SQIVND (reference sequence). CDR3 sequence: CASSTGSATNYGYTF. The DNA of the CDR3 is TGTGCCAGTAGTACCGGCAGCGCAACTAACTATGGCTACACCTTC.

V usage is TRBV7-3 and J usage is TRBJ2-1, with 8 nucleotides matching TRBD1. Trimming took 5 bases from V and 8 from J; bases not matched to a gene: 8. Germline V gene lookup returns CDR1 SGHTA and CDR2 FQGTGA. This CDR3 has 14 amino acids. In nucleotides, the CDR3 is TGTGCCAGCAGCCCCCCGACAGGGGAAGATGAGCAGTTCTTC. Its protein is CASSPPTGEDEQFF.

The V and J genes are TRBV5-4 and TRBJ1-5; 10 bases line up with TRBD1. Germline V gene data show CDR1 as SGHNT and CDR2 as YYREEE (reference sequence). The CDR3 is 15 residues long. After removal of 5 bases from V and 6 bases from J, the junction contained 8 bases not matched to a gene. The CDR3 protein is CASSEGQGSSQPQHF. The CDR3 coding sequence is TGTGCCAGCAGTGAGGGACAGGGGAGTAGTCAGCCCCAGCATTTT. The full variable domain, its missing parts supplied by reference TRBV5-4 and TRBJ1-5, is ETGVTQSPTHLIKTRGQQVTLRCSSQSGHNTVSWYQQALGQGPQFIFQYYREEENGRGNFPPRFSGLQFPNYSSELNVNALELDDSALYLCASSEGQGSSQPQHFGDGTRLSIL.

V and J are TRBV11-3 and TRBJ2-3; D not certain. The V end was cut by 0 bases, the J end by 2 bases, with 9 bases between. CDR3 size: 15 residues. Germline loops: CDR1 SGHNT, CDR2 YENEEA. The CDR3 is CASSLEGEVTDTQYF. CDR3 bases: TGTGCCAGCAGCTTAGAGGGTGAGGTCACAGATACGCAGTATTTT.

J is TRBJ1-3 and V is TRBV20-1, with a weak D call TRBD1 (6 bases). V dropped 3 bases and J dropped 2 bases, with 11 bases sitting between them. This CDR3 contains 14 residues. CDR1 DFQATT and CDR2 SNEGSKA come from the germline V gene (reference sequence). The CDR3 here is CSASLGAAGNTIYF. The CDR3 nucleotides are TGCAGTGCTAGTTTGGGGGCCGCTGGAAACACCATATATTTT.

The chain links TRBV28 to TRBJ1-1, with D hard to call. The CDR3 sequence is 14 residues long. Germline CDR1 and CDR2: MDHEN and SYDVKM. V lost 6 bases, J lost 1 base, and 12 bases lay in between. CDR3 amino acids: CASRSEGANTEAFF. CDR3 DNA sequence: TGTGCCAGCAGATCTGAGGGTGCGAACACTGAAGCTTTCTTT.

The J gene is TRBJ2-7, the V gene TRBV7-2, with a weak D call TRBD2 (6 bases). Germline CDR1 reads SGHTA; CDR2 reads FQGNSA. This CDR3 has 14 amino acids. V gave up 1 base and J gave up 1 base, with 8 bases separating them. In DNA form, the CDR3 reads TGTGCCAGCAGCTTAGGGCGGGGTTCCTACGAGCAGTACTTC. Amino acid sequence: CASSLGRGSYEQYF. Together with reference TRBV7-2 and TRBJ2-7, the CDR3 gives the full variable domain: GAGVSQSPSNKVTEKGKDVELRCDPISGHTALYWYRQSLGQGLEFLIYFQGNSAPDKSGLPSDRFSAERTGGSVSTLTIQRTQQEDSAVYLCASSLGRGSYEQYFGPGTRLTVT.

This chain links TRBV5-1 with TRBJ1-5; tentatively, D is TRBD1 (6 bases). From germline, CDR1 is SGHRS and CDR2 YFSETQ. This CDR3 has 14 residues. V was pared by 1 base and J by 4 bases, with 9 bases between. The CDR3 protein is CASSLSGQNQPQHF. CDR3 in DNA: TGCGCCAGCAGCTTGAGCGGACAGAATCAGCCCCAGCATTTT. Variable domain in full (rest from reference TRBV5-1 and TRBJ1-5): KAGVTQTPRYLIKTRGQQVTLSCSPISGHRSVSWYQQTPGQGLQFLFEYFSETQRNKGNFPGRFSGRQFSNSRSEMNVSTLELGDSALYLCASSLSGQNQPQHFGDGTRLSIL.

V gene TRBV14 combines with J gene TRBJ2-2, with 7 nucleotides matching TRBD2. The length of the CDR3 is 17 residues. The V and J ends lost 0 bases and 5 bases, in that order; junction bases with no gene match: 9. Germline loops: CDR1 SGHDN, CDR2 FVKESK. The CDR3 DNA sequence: TGTGCCAGCAGCCAAGATAGGGCGGGGGAGTGGACCGGGGAGCTGTTTTTT. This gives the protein CASSQDRAGEWTGELFF.